The T cell receptor (beta chain) described here comes from a study of T cells in Graves' hyperthyroidism and ophthalmopathy (dated by TCRdb to about 2019). As for the study more broadly: Peripheral blood was collected at initial diagnosis, before any treatment. The paper describes TCR Vbeta CDR3 sequencing of 135 peripheral blood samples, made up of roughly 45 ophthalmopathy patients, 70 to 75 hyperthyroidism patients and 17 progressor patients. A discovery cohort of about 100 patients, about 40 with Graves' ophthalmopathy and about 60 with stable Graves' hyperthyroidism, was used to find distinguishing TCR V-J signatures. An independent validation cohort of around 20 hyperthyroidism patients and 17 patients who later progressed to ophthalmopathy tested prospective prediction of ophthalmopathy. Following sampling, methimazole starting at 30 mg daily was given to hyperthyroidism patients, and high-dose intravenous methylprednisolone was given to ophthalmopathy patients. The approximately 90 discovery patients were randomly split 7:3 into training and test sets. In more than 5 Graves' hyperthyroidism patients, the study also compared T-cell repertoires from thyroid tissue with T-cell repertoires from blood. The paper's findings and limits, for the study overall: Sample size was not statistically predetermined, and investigators were not blinded to group allocation. In validation, the model predicted progression to ophthalmopathy a median of around 6.5 months before onset, with roughly 70% sensitivity and roughly 79% specificity. Ophthalmopathy was separated from stable hyperthyroidism by a 13 V-J signature model, with 85% to 90% sensitivity and 81% to 82% specificity obtained in cross-validation and 80%/75% obtained in testing. Most expanded thyroid clonotypes (frequency above 0.001) were also found in blood, which suggests that blood repertoires may mirror thyroid immune responses.

The TCR beta CDR3 regions were amplified from the RNA transcripts. The first round of RT-PCR for the TCR CDR3 was performed with the HTBI primer set and the Qiagen OneStep RT-PCR kit. The libraries were constructed in a second round of multiplex PCR and then size-selected and purified. Sequencing of the libraries was done on an Illumina HiSeq2000 using paired-end 100 bp reads. The authors' analysis ran thus. SOAPnuke was used to process the raw data, removing reads that contained adapters or uncalled bases, had a mean Phred below 15, or lacked an exact match to the constant primer or identifier. COPE v1.2.5 was used to merge the high-quality paired reads, and each unique nucleotide sequence was defined as a clonotype. MiTCR v1.1 was used to align clonotypes to the IMGT TRBV, TRBD and TRBJ reference segments. The analysis included only V-J combinations with a frequency above 0.0001, which together covered more than 99% of the repertoires. The TCS score was defined as the ratio of F50 (clonal expansion) to E x V (chaos), calculated using BLOSUM62-based TCRdist between CDR3 peptides within each V-J. Welch's t-statistics and random forest reduced around 520 V-J features to 10 to 15, which were used in a naive Bayes classifier (R e1071). TCRdb reanalyzed the raw reads on its own, using fastp at Q25 for trimming and MiXCR for clone calling, and kept in-frame beta chains. CDR3 protein duplicates are merged, each entry listing the most common genes and DNA. These V and J calls are TCRdb output, not the study's own analysis. Present in this sample are over 450,000 distinct CDR3 sequences, more than 15% of which were seen just once. The top ten clonotypes cover 15% to 20% of the sample.

The CDR3, cysteine through phenylalanine, is 14 amino acids long. Only CDR3 DNA remains: 42 bases, in frame from the first base. CDR1 and CDR2 were assigned from the germline V gene (reference sequence) as DFQATT and SNEGSKA. V trim: 6 bases; J trim: 2 bases; unmatched bases: 8. Moderately to severely active disease, a Clinical Activity Score of at least 3, a NOSPECS grade of at least 4, and a duration under 3 months were present in ophthalmopathy patients. Patients with uncontrolled infections, other autoimmune diseases, pregnancy or lactation were excluded. Diagnoses were established on the basis of clinical symptoms, serum thyroxine and TRAb, thyroid ultrasound, and orbital computed tomography. Ficoll-Paque density gradient centrifugation was used to isolate PBMCs from 8 to 10 ml of fresh peripheral blood. Trizol reagent was used to extract total RNA, and RNA quality was then checked on an Agilent 2100 Bioanalyzer.

Comment on this clonotype: This clone's antigen is unknown. Base qualities are not recorded, but no much larger clone differs from it by a single base.

This receptor chain uses TRBV20-1 and TRBJ2-7, with 9 middle bases fitting TRBD1. The source of this sequence is a woman aged 18-35 years with Graves' ophthalmopathy. The sequenced sample consisted of blood. For the CDR3, the sequence is CSAHRDRATYEQYF. The sequenced DNA is TGCAGTGCCCACCGGGACAGGGCGACCTACGAGCAGTACTTC.